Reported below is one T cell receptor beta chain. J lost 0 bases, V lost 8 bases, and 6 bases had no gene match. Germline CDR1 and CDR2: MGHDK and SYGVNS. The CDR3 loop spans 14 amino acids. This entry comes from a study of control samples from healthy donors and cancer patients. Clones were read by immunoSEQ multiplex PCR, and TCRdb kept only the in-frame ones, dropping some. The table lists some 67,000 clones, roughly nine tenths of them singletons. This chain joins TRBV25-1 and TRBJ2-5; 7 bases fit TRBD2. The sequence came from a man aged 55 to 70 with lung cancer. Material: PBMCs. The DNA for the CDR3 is TGTGCCAGCGGGATACGGGGGGACCAAGAGACCCAGTACTTC. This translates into CASGIRGDQETQYF.